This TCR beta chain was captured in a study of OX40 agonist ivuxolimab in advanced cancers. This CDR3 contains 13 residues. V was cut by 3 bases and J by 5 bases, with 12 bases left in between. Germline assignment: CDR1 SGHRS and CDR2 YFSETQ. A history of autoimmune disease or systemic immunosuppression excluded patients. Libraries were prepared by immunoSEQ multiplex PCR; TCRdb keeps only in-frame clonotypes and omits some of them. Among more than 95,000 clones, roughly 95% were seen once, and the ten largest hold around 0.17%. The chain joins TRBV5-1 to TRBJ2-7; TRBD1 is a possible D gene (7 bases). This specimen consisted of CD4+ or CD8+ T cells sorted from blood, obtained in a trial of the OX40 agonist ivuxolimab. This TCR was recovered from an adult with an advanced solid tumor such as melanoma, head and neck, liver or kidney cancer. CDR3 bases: TGCGCCAGCAGCTACGGAGGGGGCGACGAGCAGTACTTC. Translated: CASSYGGGDEQYF.